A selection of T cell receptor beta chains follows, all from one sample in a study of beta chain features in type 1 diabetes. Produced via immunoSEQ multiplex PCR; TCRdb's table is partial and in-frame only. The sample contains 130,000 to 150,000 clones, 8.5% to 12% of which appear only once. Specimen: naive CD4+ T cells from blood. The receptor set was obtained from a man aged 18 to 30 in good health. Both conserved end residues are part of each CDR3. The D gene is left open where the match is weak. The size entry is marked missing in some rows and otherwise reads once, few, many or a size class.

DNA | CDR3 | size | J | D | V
TGTGCCAGCAGCTTAAACTTTCTGAAGGAGCAGTACTTC | CASSLNFLKEQYF | few | TRBJ2-7 | - | TRBV7-2
TGTGCCAGCAGCGGGCAGGGGGCAGATACGCAGTATTTT | CASSGQGADTQYF | - | TRBJ2-3 | TRBD1 | TRBV2
TGTGCCAGCAGCCCGCGATCTAGCGGGGAGAGCACAGATACGCAGTATTTT | CASSPRSSGESTDTQYF | - | TRBJ2-3 | TRBD2 | TRBV7-2
TGTGCCAGCAGTGAAAGGACAGAATATCAGCCCCAGCATTTT | CASSERTEYQPQHF | - | TRBJ1-5 | - | TRBV2
TGCGCCAGCAGCTTGTCTGCCGGTTTGAACAATGAGCAGTTCTTC | CASSLSAGLNNEQFF | few | TRBJ2-1 | - | TRBV5-1
TGTGCCAGCAGCTACGGACTCAGCTCCTACGAGCAGTACTTC | CASSYGLSSYEQYF | - | TRBJ2-7 | - | TRBV9
TGTGCCACCAGCAGAGTAGCTGACAGCGATCAGCCCCAGCATTTT | CATSRVADSDQPQHF | few | TRBJ1-5 | - | TRBV15
TGTGCCAGCACGCCTCGACAGGGCGGCAGCTACGAGCAGTACTTC | CASTPRQGGSYEQYF | - | TRBJ2-7 | TRBD1 | TRBV6-1
TGTGCCGTTTCAGGGGGCAGAAAAAACATTCAGTACTTC | CAVSGGRKNIQYF | - | TRBJ2-4 | TRBD1 | TRBV28
TGTGCCAGCAGCGTAGGAAGTAGCGGGGGGGCCGATACGCAGTATTTT | CASSVGSSGGADTQYF | few | TRBJ2-3 | TRBD2 | TRBV9
TGTGCCAGCAGCTTGGGGCCAGGGGGAGGAGAGACCCAGTACTTC | CASSLGPGGGETQYF | - | TRBJ2-5 | - | TRBV5-6
TGCGCCAGCAGCCACGGACAGGGACGATCACCCCTCCACTTT | CASSHGQGRSPLHF | many | TRBJ1-6 | TRBD1 | TRBV4-3
TGTGCCAGCAGTTTATCCCGGACTAGCGGGGGGGCCATAGAGACCCAGTACTTC | CASSLSRTSGGAIETQYF | - | TRBJ2-5 | TRBD2 | TRBV28
TGTGCCAGCAGTCTGGGAGGCGCCACAGATACGCAGTATTTT | CASSLGGATDTQYF | few | TRBJ2-3 | - | TRBV28
TGTGCCAGCAGCGTCACGGGGACCAGCGGGGTAGATACCGGGGAGCTGTTTTTT | CASSVTGTSGVDTGELFF | - | TRBJ2-2 | TRBD2 | TRBV9
TGCGCCAGCAGCTTGGGCGGGCAGGGGAATCAGCCCCAGCATTTT | CASSLGGQGNQPQHF | - | TRBJ1-5 | - | TRBV5-1
TGTGCCAGTAGTCCGCGGACAGGGTGGTACGAGCAGTACTTC | CASSPRTGWYEQYF | few | TRBJ2-7 | TRBD1 | TRBV19
TGTGCCAGCACCCTCGAGGAGAACACTGAAGCTTTCTTT | CASTLEENTEAFF | few | TRBJ1-1 | - | TRBV4-2
TGTGCCAGCAGCCAAGCTCGGCTAGCGGGCACAGATACGCAGTATTTT | CASSQARLAGTDTQYF | - | TRBJ2-3 | TRBD2 | TRBV4-2
TGTGCCAGCAGCGTAGATCACAGGCCTATGGGCTACACCTTC | CASSVDHRPMGYTF | few | TRBJ1-2 | - | TRBV9
TGTGCCAGCAGCTTAGGGACTGGGAATGAGCAGTTCTTC | CASSLGTGNEQFF | many | TRBJ2-1 | - | TRBV7-9
TGTGCCTGGACGCCTAGCGCCGGGGAGCTGTTTTTT | CAWTPSAGELFF | many | TRBJ2-2 | - | TRBV30
TGTGCCAGCAGCCCTGGGCGGGGGCTAGGCGCTAGCGGGGGGGCTCTCGAGACCCAGTACTTC | CASSPGRGLGASGGALETQYF | few | TRBJ2-5 | TRBD2 | TRBV4-2
TGTGCCTTGGGCAGGGAGAACACTGAAGCTTTCTTT | CALGRENTEAFF | few | TRBJ1-1 | - | TRBV6-5
TGTGCCAGCAGCTCTCGACAGGGTGCCTCCTACGAGCAGTACTTC | CASSSRQGASYEQYF | few | TRBJ2-7 | TRBD1 | TRBV9
TGCGCCAGCAGCCAAGAAGGGACAGGATCAAACACCATATATTTT | CASSQEGTGSNTIYF | - | TRBJ1-3 | TRBD1 | TRBV4-1
TGCAGCGTTTCAGGGGCAGATACGCAGTATTTT | CSVSGADTQYF | few | TRBJ2-3 | - | TRBV29-1
TGTGCCTGTCCGCCCCGGTTTTCCGGGGAAAAACTGTTTTTT | CACPPRFSGEKLFF | - | TRBJ1-4 | - | TRBV30
TGTGCCAGCAGTTACGGCAAGGACAGCGGGACCCAGTACTTC | CASSYGKDSGTQYF | few | TRBJ2-5 | - | TRBV6-6
TGTGCCAGTAGTATAGTTGGCAACGGAATAGCGGGGGCCAAAGCAGATACGCAGTATTTT | CASSIVGNGIAGAKADTQYF | few | TRBJ2-3 | TRBD2 | TRBV19
TGTGCCAGCGCTAGCGGGGGGGCCGCTTATGAGCAGTTCTTC | CASASGGAAYEQFF | few | TRBJ2-1 | TRBD2 | TRBV7-3
TGCGCCAGCAGCCAAGGAGGGACAGGGCGTCAGCCCCAGCATTTT | CASSQGGTGRQPQHF | few | TRBJ1-5 | TRBD1 | TRBV4-3
TGTGCCAGCAGTTCCCGACTAGGGCCCTACGAGCAGTACTTC | CASSSRLGPYEQYF | - | TRBJ2-7 | - | TRBV6-5
TGTGCCAGCAGGACAGGGGGTTCCGGGGCCAACGTCCTGACTTTC | CASRTGGSGANVLTF | - | TRBJ2-6 | TRBD1 | TRBV27
TGCGCCAGCAGGTTGGGACAGGGGGGTAATTCACCCCTCCACTTT | CASRLGQGGNSPLHF | - | TRBJ1-6 | TRBD1 | TRBV5-1
TGTGCCAGCAGTGACACAGGGAGCTCCTACGAGCAGTACTTC | CASSDTGSSYEQYF | few | TRBJ2-7 | - | TRBV6-1
TGTGCCAGCAGTGACTCCCTAGCGGGCCTAACAGATACGCAGTATTTT | CASSDSLAGLTDTQYF | - | TRBJ2-3 | TRBD2 | TRBV2
TGTGCCAGCAGCTTAGTATCGCCGGGGGCCTACAATGAGCAGTTCTTC | CASSLVSPGAYNEQFF | few | TRBJ2-1 | - | TRBV11-2
TGTGCCAGCAGCGGGGCCAAGGGCACAGATACGCAGTATTTT | CASSGAKGTDTQYF | - | TRBJ2-3 | - | TRBV9
TGTGCCAGCAGCTTTGGACAGCCGTCTCTTAATTCACCCCTCCACTTT | CASSFGQPSLNSPLHF | - | TRBJ1-6 | - | TRBV7-2
TGTGCCAGCAGCCCGGGACAGGGGAACTATGGCTACACCTTC | CASSPGQGNYGYTF | - | TRBJ1-2 | TRBD1 | TRBV7-9
TGTGCCAGCTCACAGTTAAACGGGAGAGCTTTCTTT | CASSQLNGRAFF | few | TRBJ1-1 | - | TRBV18
TGTGCCAGCAGCCAGAGACAGGGGGCTGCGGATGAGCAGTTCTTC | CASSQRQGAADEQFF | - | TRBJ2-1 | TRBD1 | TRBV4-2
TGTGCCAGCAGCAAAGACAGACCTGGGGACGAGCAGTACTTC | CASSKDRPGDEQYF | - | TRBJ2-7 | - | TRBV7-2